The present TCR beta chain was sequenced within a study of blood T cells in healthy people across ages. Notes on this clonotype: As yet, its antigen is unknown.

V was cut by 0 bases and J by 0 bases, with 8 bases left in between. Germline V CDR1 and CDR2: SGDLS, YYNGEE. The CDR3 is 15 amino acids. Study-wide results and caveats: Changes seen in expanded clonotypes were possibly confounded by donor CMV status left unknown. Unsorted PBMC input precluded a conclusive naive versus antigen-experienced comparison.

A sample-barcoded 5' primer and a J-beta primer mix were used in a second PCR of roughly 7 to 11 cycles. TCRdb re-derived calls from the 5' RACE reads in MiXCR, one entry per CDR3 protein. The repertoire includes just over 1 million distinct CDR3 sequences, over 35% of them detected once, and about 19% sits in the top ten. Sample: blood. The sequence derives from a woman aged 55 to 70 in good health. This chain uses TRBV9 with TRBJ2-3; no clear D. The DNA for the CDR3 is TGTGCCAGCAGCGTAGGGGTTTCTAGCACAGATACGCAGTATTTT. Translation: CASSVGVSSTDTQYF.